Shown below are 21 T cell receptor beta chains from a single sample sequenced in a study of blood T cell repertoires in COVID-19. Assay used: immunoSEQ multiplex PCR; TCRdb lists only in-frame clones, some missing. The sample lists about 74,000 clones; almost 85% were seen once. The sample was peripheral blood. These receptors were collected from a man in his 70s with acute or convalescent COVID-19.

The J gene is TRBJ2-7, the V gene TRBV10-3; 9 bases map to TRBD1. The ends lost 6 bases at V and 6 bases at J; junction bases unmatched: 6. This CDR3 spans 13 amino acids. Germline CDR1 is ENHRY and CDR2 is SYGVKD. The CDR3 sequence: CAIRGTGNPEQYF. The CDR3, as DNA: TGTGCCATCAGGGGGACAGGGAATCCCGAGCAGTACTTC.

V gene TRBV24-1 combines with J gene TRBJ2-3; possible D gene TRBD2, 7 bases. V lost 9 bases and J lost 3, with 15 bases in between. From germline, CDR1 is KGHDR and CDR2 SFDVKD. There are 14 residues in the CDR3. The CDR3 DNA follows: TGTGCCACCGGGGGGGCAACTGGAACAGATACGCAGTATTTT. This encodes CATGGATGTDTQYF.

This clone is a singleton in its sample. The rearrangement links TRBV4-3 to TRBJ2-7; D perhaps matches TRBD2 (5 bases). CDR1 and CDR2 from the germline V gene are LGHNA and YSLEER. Trimming shortened V by 0 bases and J by 2 bases, and 14 bases separated the two germline ends. The CDR3 is made up of 16 amino acids. The CDR3 DNA is TGCGCCAGCAGCCAAGAATTCCCATCGGAGGCCTACGAGCAGTACTTC. Translating it yields CASSQEFPSEAYEQYF.

This chain links TRBV11-2 with TRBJ2-2; 7 bases map to TRBD2. After removal of 1 base from V and 4 bases from J, the junction contained 3 bases not matched to a gene. Germline V gives CDR1 SGHAT, CDR2 FQNNGV. The CDR3 is 15 amino acids. CDR3 nucleotides: TGTGCCAGCAGCTTAGTCAGGGAGGGCACCGGGGAGCTGTTTTTT. It specifies CASSLVREGTGELFF.

The chain employs TRBV6-6 and TRBJ2-2, with D uncertain. Deletions cut 7 bases from V and 7 bases from J, with 7 bases between. The germline CDR1 and CDR2 sequences are MNHNY and SVGAGI (reference sequence). CDR3 length equals 11 residues. The CDR3 DNA follows: TGTGCCAGCAATAGCAACGGGGAGCTGTTTTTT. Residues: CASNSNGELFF.

V and J are TRBV2 and TRBJ2-1; 7 bases map to TRBD1. This CDR3 contains 13 residues. After removal of 5 bases from V and 9 bases from J, the junction contained 7 bases not matched to a gene. CDR1 is SNHLY, CDR2 FYNNEI, per germline. The chain's CDR3 is CASSNDRAREQFF. DNA of the CDR3: TGTGCCAGCAGTAACGACAGGGCGCGTGAGCAGTTCTTC.

This sequence joins TRBV11-2 and TRBJ2-1, with 10 bases identical to TRBD2. The CDR3 runs 15 residues. V shed 5 bases and J 7 bases; nucleotides not matched to a gene: 8. CDR1 is SGHAT and CDR2 is FQNNGV in the germline V gene. The CDR3 protein is CASSLLGLAANEQFF. The CDR3 DNA is TGTGCCAGCAGCCTGCTTGGACTAGCGGCTAATGAGCAGTTCTTC.

This rearrangement joins TRBV20-1 to TRBJ2-1; tentative D call: TRBD2 (6 bases). Germline V lookup: CDR1 DFQATT, CDR2 SNEGSKA (reference sequence). Trimming cost V 7 bases and J 4 bases, with 8 bases left between them. CDR3 size: 11 residues. CDR3 in amino acids: CSGLDYNEQFF. The CDR3 coding sequence is TGCAGTGGACTAGATTACAATGAGCAGTTCTTC.

V gene TRBV19 combines with J gene TRBJ2-2; TRBD2 agrees at 13 bases. V gave up 5 bases and J gave up 5 bases; unmatched junction bases: 11. The CDR3 contains 18 residues. CDR1 is LNHDA, CDR2 SQIVND, per germline (reference sequence). The CDR3 reads CASSGIRTSGRGTGELFF. The CDR3 nucleotides read TGTGCCAGTAGTGGTATACGGACTAGCGGGAGAGGGACCGGGGAGCTGTTTTTT.

This chain joins TRBV7-2 and TRBJ2-3; D unresolved. The V and J ends lost 6 bases and 0 bases respectively, with 7 bases between them. Germline V CDR1 and CDR2: SGHTA, FQGNSA. This CDR3 spans 13 amino acids. The CDR3: CASRWASTDTQYF. As DNA, the CDR3 is TGTGCCAGCAGATGGGCTAGCACAGATACGCAGTATTTT.

The V gene is TRBV4-3, the J gene TRBJ1-1; 7 nucleotides match TRBD1. The CDR3 covers 17 residues. CDR1 and CDR2 (germline): LGHNA, YSLEER. V lost 0 bases, J lost 4 bases, and 11 bases stayed unmatched. This CDR3 is CASSQDIRVEGATEAFF. CDR3 coding DNA: TGCGCCAGCAGCCAAGATATTAGGGTGGAGGGGGCCACTGAAGCTTTCTTT.

The chain couples TRBV24-1 to TRBJ2-1; 7 bases agree with TRBD2. The germline gives CDR1 KGHDR, CDR2 SFDVKD. V was pared by 3 bases and J by 5 bases, with 9 bases of the junction left unmatched. The CDR3 spans 16 residues. Here the CDR3 reads CATSDPTPGGNNEQFF. The CDR3 bases are TGTGCCACCAGTGATCCGACCCCGGGGGGAAACAATGAGCAGTTCTTC.

J is TRBJ2-2 and V is TRBV7-3; 7 bases match TRBD2. This CDR3 is built from 16 residues. In germline, CDR1 is SGHTA, CDR2 FQGTGA. V lost 5 bases and J lost 0; bases outside the gene matches: 6. The CDR3 loop is CASSPGLFANTGELFF. CDR3 nucleotides: TGTGCCAGCAGCCCGGGACTATTCGCGAACACCGGGGAGCTGTTTTTT.

The J gene is TRBJ2-7, the V gene TRBV30, with a tentative D call TRBD1 (6 bases). The germline V and J ends were trimmed by 4 bases and 5 bases, with 18 bases remaining between them. Germline CDR1 GTSNPN, CDR2 SVGIG (reference sequence). The CDR3 contains 14 residues. CDR3 DNA: TGTGCCTGGACCACCGGGACAATGACCCACGAGCAGTACTTC. Translation: CAWTTGTMTHEQYF. Full variable domain (missing parts from reference TRBV30 and TRBJ2-7): SQTIHQWPATLVQPVGSPLSLECTVEGTSNPNLYWYRQAAGRGLQLLFYSVGIGQISSEVPQNLSASRPQDRQFILSSKKLLLSDSGFYLCAWTTGTMTHEQYFGPGTRLTVT.

The chain carries TRBV7-2 and TRBJ2-4, with TRBD2 matching 11 bases. After removal of 2 bases from V and 3 bases from J, the junction contained 3 bases not matched to a gene. The CDR3 consists of 16 residues. The germline gives CDR1 SGHTA, CDR2 FQGNSA. The chain's CDR3 is CASSLIAGGGKNIQYF. In DNA, the CDR3 is TGTGCCAGCAGCTTAATAGCGGGAGGGGGCAAAAACATTCAGTACTTC.

This clone was observed a single time. The chain uses TRBV30 and TRBJ1-6, with D possibly matching TRBD1 (6 bases). Trimming left V 2 bases short and J 2 bases short, with 16 bases between. This CDR3 is 17 amino acids long. The germline gives CDR1 GTSNPN, CDR2 SVGIG (reference sequence). The chain's CDR3 is CAWSFRPTGPYNSPLHF. The CDR3 region has the DNA TGTGCCTGGAGTTTCCGACCAACAGGGCCCTATAATTCACCCCTCCACTTT.

V is TRBV19 and J is TRBJ2-2; a possible D gene is TRBD2 (6 bases). The CDR3 is 16 amino acids. Germline V gene sequence: CDR1 LNHDA, CDR2 SQIVND (reference sequence). The ends were cut back, 6 bases at V and 2 bases at J, with 16 bases in the middle. As DNA, the CDR3 is TGTGCCAGTAGGAACCGGGGACTGAAAAACACCGGGGAGCTGTTTTTT. Encoded protein: CASRNRGLKNTGELFF.

The V call is TRBV7-9, the J call TRBJ2-5, with D possibly TRBD2 on 5 matching bases. Germline CDR1 is SEHNR and CDR2 is FQNEAQ (reference sequence). The CDR3 consists of 15 residues. V was cut by 5 bases and J by 0 bases, with 13 bases left in between. This chain's CDR3 is CASSRGRHDQETQYF. The CDR3 DNA sequence: TGTGCCAGCAGCCGGGGAAGGCACGACCAAGAGACCCAGTACTTC.

This clone came up a few times. The rearrangement uses TRBV19 and TRBJ1-2; D uncertain. The V gene lost 5 bases and the J gene lost 5 bases, with 15 bases spanning the gap. CDR1 LNHDA and CDR2 SQIVND come from the germline V gene (reference sequence). CDR3 length: 14 residues. CDR3 DNA: TGTGCCAGTAGTCCTGGCCCCCCCTTGTATGGCTACACCTTC. Amino acids: CASSPGPPLYGYTF.

V and J are TRBV19 and TRBJ2-5; 8 nucleotides match TRBD1. From germline, CDR1 is LNHDA and CDR2 SQIVND (reference sequence). The length of the CDR3 is 14 residues. The V gene end was trimmed by 5 bases and the J gene end by 5 bases; junction bases not matched to a gene: 7. The chain's CDR3 is CASSGAGGRETQYF. The CDR3 nucleotides are TGTGCCAGTAGTGGGGCAGGGGGCAGGGAGACCCAGTACTTC.

This chain joins TRBV3-1 (or the pseudogene TRBV3-2) and TRBJ2-2; the match to TRBD1 covers 7 bases. After removal of 4 bases from V and 3 bases from J, the junction contained 8 bases not matched to a gene. This CDR3 contains 16 residues. The germline V gene encodes CDR1 LGHDT and CDR2 YNNKEL (reference sequence). The DNA of the CDR3 is TGTGCCAGCAGCCCTCAAAGGGGGCCCTACACCGGGGAGCTGTTTTTT. It is translated as CASSPQRGPYTGELFF.